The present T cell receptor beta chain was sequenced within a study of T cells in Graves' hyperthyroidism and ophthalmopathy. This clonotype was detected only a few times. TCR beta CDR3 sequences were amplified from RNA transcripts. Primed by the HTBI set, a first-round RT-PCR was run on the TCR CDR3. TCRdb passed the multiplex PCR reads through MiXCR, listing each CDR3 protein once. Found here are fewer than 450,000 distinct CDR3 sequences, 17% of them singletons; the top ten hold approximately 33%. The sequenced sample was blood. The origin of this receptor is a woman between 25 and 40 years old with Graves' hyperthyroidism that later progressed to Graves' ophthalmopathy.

The CDR3 protein is CASSLPGDMYYGYTF. DNA of the CDR3: TGTGCCAGCAGCCTCCCCGGGGACATGTACTATGGCTACACCTTC. V gene TRBV9 combines with J gene TRBJ1-2, with TRBD1 as a possible D gene (6 bases). Trimming shortened V by 4 bases and J by 3 bases, and 16 bases separated the two germline ends. The germline gives CDR1 SGDLS, CDR2 YYNGEE. The CDR3 consists of 15 residues.